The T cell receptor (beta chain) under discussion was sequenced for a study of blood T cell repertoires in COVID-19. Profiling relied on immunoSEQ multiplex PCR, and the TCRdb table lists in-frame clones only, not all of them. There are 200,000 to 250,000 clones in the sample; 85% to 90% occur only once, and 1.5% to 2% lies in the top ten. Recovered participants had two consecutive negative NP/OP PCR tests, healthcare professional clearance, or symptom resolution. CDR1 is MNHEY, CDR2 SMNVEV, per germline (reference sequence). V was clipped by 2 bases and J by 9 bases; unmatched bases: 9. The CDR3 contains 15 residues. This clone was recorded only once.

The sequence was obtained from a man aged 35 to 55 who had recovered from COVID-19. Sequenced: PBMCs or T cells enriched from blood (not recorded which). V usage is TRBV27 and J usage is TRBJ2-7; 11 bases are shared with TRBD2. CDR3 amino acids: CASSLNVAGGRAQYF. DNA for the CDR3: TGTGCCAGCAGTTTAAACGTAGCGGGGGGGCGCGCGCAGTACTTC.